This entry concerns a single T cell receptor (beta chain). Produced via immunoSEQ multiplex PCR; TCRdb's table is partial and in-frame only. Of 45,000 to 50,000 clones in the sample, around nine tenths were seen once. Germline-derived CDR1 and CDR2 are WNHNN and SYGVQD (reference sequence). The CDR3 loop spans 15 amino acids. The V and J ends lost 10 bases and 8 bases, in that order; junction bases with no gene match: 12. The data derive from a study of OX40 agonist ivuxolimab in advanced cancers. V and J are TRBV10-1 and TRBJ2-1; 12 positions agree with TRBD2. Sequenced material: CD4+ or CD8+ T cells sorted from blood, taken in a trial of the OX40 agonist ivuxolimab. The clonotype comes from an adult with an advanced solid tumor such as melanoma, head and neck, liver or kidney cancer. CDR3 residues: CATQLAGGLPHEQFF. CDR3 coding DNA: TGCGCCACTCAACTAGCGGGAGGTCTCCCCCATGAGCAGTTCTTC.